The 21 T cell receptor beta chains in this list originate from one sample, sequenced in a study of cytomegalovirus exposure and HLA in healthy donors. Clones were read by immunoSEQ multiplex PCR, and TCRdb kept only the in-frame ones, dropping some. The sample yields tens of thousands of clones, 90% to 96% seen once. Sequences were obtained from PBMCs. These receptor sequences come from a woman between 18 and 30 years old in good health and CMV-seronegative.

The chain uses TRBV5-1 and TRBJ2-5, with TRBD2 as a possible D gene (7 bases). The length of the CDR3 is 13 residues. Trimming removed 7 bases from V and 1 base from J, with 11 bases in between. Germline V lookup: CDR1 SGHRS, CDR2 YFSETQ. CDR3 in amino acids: CASGRGAQETQYF. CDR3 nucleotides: TGCGCCAGCGGCCGGGGGGCCCAAGAGACCCAGTACTTC.

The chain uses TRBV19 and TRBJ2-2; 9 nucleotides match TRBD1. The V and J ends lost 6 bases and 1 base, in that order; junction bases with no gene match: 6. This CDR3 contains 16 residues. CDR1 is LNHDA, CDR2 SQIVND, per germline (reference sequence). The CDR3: CASSVGQGGNTGELFF. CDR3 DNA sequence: TGTGCCAGTAGCGTGGGACAGGGAGGGAACACCGGGGAGCTGTTTTTT.

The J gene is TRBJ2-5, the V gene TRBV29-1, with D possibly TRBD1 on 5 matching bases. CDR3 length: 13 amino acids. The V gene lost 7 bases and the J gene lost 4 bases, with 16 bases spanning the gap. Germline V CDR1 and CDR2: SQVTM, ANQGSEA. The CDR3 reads CSAHPDTPETQYF. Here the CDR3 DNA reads TGCAGCGCCCACCCGGACACCCCAGAGACCCAGTACTTC.

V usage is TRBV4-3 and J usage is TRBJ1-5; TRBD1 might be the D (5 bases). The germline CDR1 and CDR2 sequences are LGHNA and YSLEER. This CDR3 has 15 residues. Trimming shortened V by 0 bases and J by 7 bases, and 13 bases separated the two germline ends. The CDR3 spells CASSQDSQGRQPQHF. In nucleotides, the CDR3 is TGCGCCAGCAGCCAAGATTCCCAGGGCCGGCAGCCCCAGCATTTT.

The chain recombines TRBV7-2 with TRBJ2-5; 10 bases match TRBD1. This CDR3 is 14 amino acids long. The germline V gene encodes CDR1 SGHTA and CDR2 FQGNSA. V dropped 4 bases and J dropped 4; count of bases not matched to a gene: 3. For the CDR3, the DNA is TGTGCCAGCAGCTGGAGGACAGGGGGAGAGACCCAGTACTTC. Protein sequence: CASSWRTGGETQYF. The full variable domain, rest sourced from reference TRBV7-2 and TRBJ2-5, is GAGVSQSPSNKVTEKGKDVELRCDPISGHTALYWYRQSLGQGLEFLIYFQGNSAPDKSGLPSDRFSAERTGGSVSTLTIQRTQQEDSAVYLCASSWRTGGETQYFGPGTRLLVL.

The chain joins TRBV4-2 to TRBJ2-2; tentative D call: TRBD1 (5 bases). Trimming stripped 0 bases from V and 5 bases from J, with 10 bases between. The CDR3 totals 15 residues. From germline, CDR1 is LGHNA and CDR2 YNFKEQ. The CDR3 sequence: CASSQEWSGTGELFF. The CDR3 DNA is TGTGCCAGCAGCCAAGAGTGGTCAGGGACCGGGGAGCTGTTTTTT.

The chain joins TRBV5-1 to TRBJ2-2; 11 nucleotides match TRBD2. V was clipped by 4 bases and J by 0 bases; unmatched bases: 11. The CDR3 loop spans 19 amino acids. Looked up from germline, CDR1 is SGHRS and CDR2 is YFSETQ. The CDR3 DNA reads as TGCGCCAGCAGCAAGCGAGGGACTAGCGGAGCCGCGAACACCGGGGAGCTGTTTTTT. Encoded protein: CASSKRGTSGAANTGELFF. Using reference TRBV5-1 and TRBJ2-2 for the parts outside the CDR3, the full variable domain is KAGVTQTPRYLIKTRGQQVTLSCSPISGHRSVSWYQQTPGQGLQFLFEYFSETQRNKGNFPGRFSGRQFSNSRSEMNVSTLELGDSALYLCASSKRGTSGAANTGELFFGEGSRLTVL.

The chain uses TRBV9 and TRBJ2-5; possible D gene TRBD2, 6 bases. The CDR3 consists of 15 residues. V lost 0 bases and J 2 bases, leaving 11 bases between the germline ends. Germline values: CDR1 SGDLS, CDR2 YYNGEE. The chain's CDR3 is CASSVAAGRQETQYF. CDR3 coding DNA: TGTGCCAGCAGCGTAGCTGCGGGGCGGCAAGAGACCCAGTACTTC.

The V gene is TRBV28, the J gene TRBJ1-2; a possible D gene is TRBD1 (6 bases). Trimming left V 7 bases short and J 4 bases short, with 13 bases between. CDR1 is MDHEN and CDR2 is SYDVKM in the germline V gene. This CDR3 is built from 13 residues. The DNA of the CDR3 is TGTGCCAGCACCCGAGGGGGGGCCTATGGCTACACCTTC. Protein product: CASTRGGAYGYTF.

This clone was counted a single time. CDR3: CAITHERGSAQYF. The CDR3 region has the DNA TGTGCCATCACCCACGAGCGGGGGTCGGCCCAGTACTTC. The V and J genes are TRBV10-3 and TRBJ2-5, with 8 bases identical to TRBD2. The germline gives CDR1 ENHRY, CDR2 SYGVKD. The CDR3 sequence is 13 residues long. After removal of 7 bases from V and 9 bases from J, the junction contained 10 bases not matched to a gene.

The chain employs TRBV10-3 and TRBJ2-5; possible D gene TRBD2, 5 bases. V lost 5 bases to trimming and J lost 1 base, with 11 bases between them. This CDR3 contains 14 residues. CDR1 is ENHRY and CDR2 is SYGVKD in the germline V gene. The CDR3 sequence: CAISPVGSQETQYF. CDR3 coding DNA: TGTGCCATCAGTCCAGTGGGGAGCCAAGAGACCCAGTACTTC.

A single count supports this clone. For the CDR3, the DNA is TGTGCCAGCTCACCCTTTGGGCAGGTCGTGGGCTACACCTTC. As protein: CASSPFGQVVGYTF. The rearrangement links TRBV18 to TRBJ1-2; no reliable D call. This CDR3 region has 14 residues. The V gene's germline CDR1 is KGHSH and CDR2 LQKENI. V was pared by 3 bases and J by 8 bases, with 16 bases between.

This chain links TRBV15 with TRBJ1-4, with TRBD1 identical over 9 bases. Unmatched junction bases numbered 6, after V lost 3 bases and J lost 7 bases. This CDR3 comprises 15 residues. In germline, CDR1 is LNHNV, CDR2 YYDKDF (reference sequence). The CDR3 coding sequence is TGTGCCACCAGCAGTCCGGGACAGGGTGGTGAAAAACTGTTTTTT. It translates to CATSSPGQGGEKLFF.

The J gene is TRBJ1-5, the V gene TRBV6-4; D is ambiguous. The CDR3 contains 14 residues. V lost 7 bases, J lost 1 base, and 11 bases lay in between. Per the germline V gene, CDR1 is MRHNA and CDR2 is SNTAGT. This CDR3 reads CASIKDCSNQPQHF. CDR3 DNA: TGTGCCAGCATTAAGGACTGCAGCAATCAGCCCCAGCATTTT.

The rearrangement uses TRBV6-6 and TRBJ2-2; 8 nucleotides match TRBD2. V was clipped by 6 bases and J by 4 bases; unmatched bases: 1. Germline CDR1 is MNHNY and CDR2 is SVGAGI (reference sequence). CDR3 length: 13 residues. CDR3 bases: TGTGCCAGCAGCGGGGGGGGCACCGGGGAGCTGTTTTTT. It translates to CASSGGGTGELFF.

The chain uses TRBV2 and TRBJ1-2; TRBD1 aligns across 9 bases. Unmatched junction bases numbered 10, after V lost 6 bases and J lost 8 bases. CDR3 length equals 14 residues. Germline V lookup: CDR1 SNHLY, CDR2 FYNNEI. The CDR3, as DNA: TGTGCCAGCAGAATAAGGACAGGGGTTGAGGGCTACACCTTC. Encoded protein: CASRIRTGVEGYTF.

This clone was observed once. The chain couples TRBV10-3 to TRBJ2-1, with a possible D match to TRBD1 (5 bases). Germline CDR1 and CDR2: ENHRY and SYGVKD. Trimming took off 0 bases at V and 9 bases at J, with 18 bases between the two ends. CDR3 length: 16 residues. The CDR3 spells CAISESVRAPSGEQFF. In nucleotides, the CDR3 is TGTGCCATCAGTGAGTCGGTCAGGGCCCCGTCGGGTGAGCAGTTCTTC.

This CDR3 reads CASSQLAGDYEQYF. The CDR3 region has the DNA TGCGCCAGCAGCCAACTAGCGGGGGACTACGAGCAGTACTTC. The rearrangement uses TRBV4-1 and TRBJ2-7; the match to TRBD2 covers 10 bases. Germline lookup yields CDR1 MGHRA and CDR2 YSYEKL. The V gene end was trimmed by 2 bases and the J gene end by 3 bases; junction bases not matched to a gene: 1. The CDR3 runs 14 residues.

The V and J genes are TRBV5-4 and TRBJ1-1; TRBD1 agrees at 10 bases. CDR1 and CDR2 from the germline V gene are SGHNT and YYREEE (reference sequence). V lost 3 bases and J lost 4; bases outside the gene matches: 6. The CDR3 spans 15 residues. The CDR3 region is CASSWDRGYGTEAFF. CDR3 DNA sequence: TGTGCCAGCAGCTGGGACAGGGGATACGGCACTGAAGCTTTCTTT.

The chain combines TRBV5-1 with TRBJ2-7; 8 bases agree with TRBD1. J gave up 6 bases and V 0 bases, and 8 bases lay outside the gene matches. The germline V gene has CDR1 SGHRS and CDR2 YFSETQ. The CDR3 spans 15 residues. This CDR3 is CASSLVGTGLGEQYF. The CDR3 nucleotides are TGCGCCAGCAGCTTGGTCGGGACAGGACTGGGCGAGCAGTACTTC.

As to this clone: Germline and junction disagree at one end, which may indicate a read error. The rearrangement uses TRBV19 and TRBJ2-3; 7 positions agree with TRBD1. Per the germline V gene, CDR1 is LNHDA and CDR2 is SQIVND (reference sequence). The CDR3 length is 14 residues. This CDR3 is CASTITGDTNTQYF. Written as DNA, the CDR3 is TGTGCCAGTACGATTACAGGGGACACAAATACGCAGTATTTT.